This TCR beta chain originates from a study of cytomegalovirus exposure and HLA in healthy donors. Findings and limits, study-wide: Associated with HLA alleles at 0.05 false discovery rate in a later analysis were around 15,000 TCR beta sequences. Using the classifier, cytomegalovirus status was reportedly diagnosed with high specificity and sensitivity. Reported findings show TCR beta sequences accurately forecast HLA-A and HLA-B alleles in most subjects. Likely technical artifact: a cluster of highly shared sequence variants.

In the PCR, 60 Vbeta and 13 Jbeta primers were used. Assay used: immunoSEQ multiplex PCR; TCRdb lists only in-frame clones, some missing. The table includes hundreds of thousands of clones, around 80% detected once. The CDR3 is made up of 15 amino acids. V lost 3 bases and J lost 7, with 16 bases in between. Germline-derived CDR1 and CDR2 are KGHSH and LQKENI. For this clone: Antigen unknown.

The sequence was collected from a woman aged 60-70 years in good health and CMV-seropositive. V and J are TRBV18 and TRBJ2-1; D might be TRBD1 (5 bases). The sample comprised PBMCs. CDR3 nucleotide sequence: TGTGCCAGCTCACCCGCCCCTCGACAGCCAAATGAGCAGTTCTTC. Amino acid sequence: CASSPAPRQPNEQFF. The full variable domain, with the rest looked up from reference TRBV18 and TRBJ2-1, is NAGVMQNPRHLVRRRGQEARLRCSPMKGHSHVYWYRQLPEEGLKFMVYLQKENIIDESGMPKERFSAEFPKEGPSILRIQQVVRGDSAAYFCASSPAPRQPNEQFFGPGTRLTVL.